The clone carrying this T cell receptor (beta chain) was picked up one time. This entry comes from a study of chemoradiotherapy in HPV16-positive cancers. Produced via immunoSEQ multiplex PCR; TCRdb's table is partial and in-frame only. The sample includes fewer than 9,500 clones, roughly 70% seen only once; the top ten take roughly 17%. The CDR3 runs to 15 residues. V lost 1 base and J 2 bases, leaving 10 bases between the germline ends. Germline CDR1 SGHKS, CDR2 YYEKEE (reference sequence). The chain joins TRBV5-5 to TRBJ1-3; no definite D call. The clonotype originates from a human donor with HPV-associated anogenital cancer. The sample consisted of tumor tissue, taken from a patient who underwent chemoradiotherapy. The CDR3 DNA sequence: TGTGCCAGCAGCTTGAGTTATTCCCCTGGAAACACCATATATTTT. Protein: CASSLSYSPGNTIYF.